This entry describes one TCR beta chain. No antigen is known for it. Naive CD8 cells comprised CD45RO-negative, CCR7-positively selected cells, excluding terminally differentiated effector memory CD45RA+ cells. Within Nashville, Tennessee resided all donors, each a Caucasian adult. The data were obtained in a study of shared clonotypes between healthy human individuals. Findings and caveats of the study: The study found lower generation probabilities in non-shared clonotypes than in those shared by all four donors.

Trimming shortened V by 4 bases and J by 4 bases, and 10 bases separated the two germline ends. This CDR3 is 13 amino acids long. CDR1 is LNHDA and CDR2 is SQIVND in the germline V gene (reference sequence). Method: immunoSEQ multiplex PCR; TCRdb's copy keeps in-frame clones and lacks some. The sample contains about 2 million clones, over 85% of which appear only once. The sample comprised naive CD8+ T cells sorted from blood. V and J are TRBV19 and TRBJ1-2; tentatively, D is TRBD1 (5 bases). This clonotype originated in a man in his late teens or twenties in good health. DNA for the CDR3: TGTGCCAGTAGTACCAGGGAATCCTATGGCTACACCTTC. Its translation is CASSTRESYGYTF.